Shown below are 5 T cell receptor beta chains from a single sample sequenced in a study of cytomegalovirus exposure and HLA in healthy donors. Vbeta (60) and Jbeta (13) primers were used in the PCR. The data were produced by immunoSEQ multiplex PCR, yet TCRdb's version contains in-frame clones alone and is incomplete. There are around 70,000 clones in the sample; 65% to 85% occur only once, and around 4.7% lies in the top ten. The sequenced sample consisted of PBMCs. These receptors all come from a man aged 55 to 70 in good health and CMV-seropositive.

This clone was counted only a few times. The chain has TRBV7-9 and TRBJ2-7; tentatively, D is TRBD2 (6 bases). V was clipped by 5 bases and J by 5 bases, with 19 bases between them. Germline V CDR1 and CDR2: SEHNR, FQNEAQ (reference sequence). The CDR3 has 15 amino acids. Here the CDR3 DNA reads TGTGCCAGCAGCCCCGGGTCTCACGGAGGGGACGAGCAGTACTTC. Protein: CASSPGSHGGDEQYF.

This rearrangement joins TRBV9 to TRBJ2-5, with D possibly matching TRBD2 (6 bases). Matching the DNA end better, TRBJ2-7 makes the J call doubtful. The CDR3 contains 13 residues. CDR1 is SGDLS, CDR2 YYNGEE, per germline. The CDR3 DNA follows: TGTGCCAGGGAGGGAGCGGGCAGCTACGAGCAGTACTTC. Residues: CAREGAGSYEQYF.

This chain links TRBV7-8 with TRBJ1-1; D is undetermined. V lost 0 bases and J 4 bases, leaving 12 bases between the germline ends. The CDR3 loop spans 15 amino acids. The germline V gene encodes CDR1 SGHVS and CDR2 FQNEAQ. The DNA of the CDR3 is TGTGCCAGCAGCTTAGCGTTGGGGAGCGCCACTGAAGCTTTCTTT. Its translation is CASSLALGSATEAFF.

This clone appeared a few times. The genes are TRBV19 and TRBJ1-2; 7 nucleotides line up with TRBD1. The CDR3 is 18 amino acids. The V gene's germline CDR1 is LNHDA and CDR2 SQIVND (reference sequence). The trim removed 6 bases at V and 0 bases at J, leaving 16 bases unmatched. The CDR3 loop is CASRPERRQGTANYGYTF. CDR3 in DNA: TGTGCCAGTAGGCCCGAACGAAGACAGGGCACCGCTAACTATGGCTACACCTTC.

The chain joins TRBV11-2 to TRBJ2-7; possible D gene TRBD2, 5 bases. This CDR3 comprises 13 residues. V lost 0 bases and J lost 11, with 14 bases in between. The germline V gene has CDR1 SGHAT and CDR2 FQNNGV. The CDR3 nucleotides are TGTGCCAGCAGCTTAGATATGAGGGCAGTAGAGTACTTC. Translating it yields CASSLDMRAVEYF.